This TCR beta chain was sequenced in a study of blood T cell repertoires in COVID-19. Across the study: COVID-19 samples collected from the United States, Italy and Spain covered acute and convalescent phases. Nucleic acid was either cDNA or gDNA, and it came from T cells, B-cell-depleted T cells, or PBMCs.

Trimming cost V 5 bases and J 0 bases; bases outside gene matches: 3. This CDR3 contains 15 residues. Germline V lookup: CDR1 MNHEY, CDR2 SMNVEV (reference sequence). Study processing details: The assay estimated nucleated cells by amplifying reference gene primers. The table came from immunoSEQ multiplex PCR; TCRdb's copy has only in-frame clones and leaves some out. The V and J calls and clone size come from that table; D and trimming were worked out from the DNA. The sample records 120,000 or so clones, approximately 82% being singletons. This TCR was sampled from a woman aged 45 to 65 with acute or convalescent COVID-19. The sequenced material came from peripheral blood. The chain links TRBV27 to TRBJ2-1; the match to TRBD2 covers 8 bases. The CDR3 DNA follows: TGTGCCAGCAGTCGAACTAGCGGCTCCTACAATGAGCAGTTCTTC. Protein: CASSRTSGSYNEQFF.